These 8 T cell receptor beta chains came from one sample sequenced in a study of blood T cells in healthy people across ages. A sample-barcoded 5' primer and a J-beta primer mix were used in a second PCR of about 7 to 12 cycles. MiXCR, run by TCRdb on the 5' RACE reads, gives a single entry per CDR3 protein. The sample comprises fewer than 700,000 distinct CDR3 sequences, 47% of which are singletons, and just under 25% rests with the top ten. Source material: blood. The receptors were sampled from a man older than 75 in good health.

The sample holds a few counts of this clonotype. One base away lies a much larger clone, so this may be a sequencing read error. The chain is built from TRBV7-2 and TRBJ2-7; possible D gene TRBD1, 5 bases. CDR3 size: 15 residues. Germline V gene sequence: CDR1 SGHTA, CDR2 FQGNSA. Trimming pared 5 bases from V and 3 bases from J, leaving 17 bases between. This chain's CDR3 is CASSRGAGQLYEQYF. The DNA of the CDR3 is TGTGCCAGCAGCCGTGGAGCCGGACAACTCTACGAGCAGTACTTC.

The J gene is TRBJ2-5, the V gene TRBV3-1, with 11 nucleotides matching TRBD2. The CDR3 is 12 residues long. CDR1 is LGHDT and CDR2 is YNNKEL in the germline V gene (reference sequence). Unmatched junction bases numbered 6, after V lost 6 bases and J lost 12 bases. This chain's CDR3 is CASSLAGGLKYF. The CDR3 nucleotides are TGTGCCAGCAGTCTAGCGGGAGGACTAAAGTACTTC.

For this clonotype: An end of the junction does not agree with germline; a read error may underlie this. In DNA form, the CDR3 reads TGTGCCAGCAGTGCTGGGAACGAGCAGTACTTC. As protein: CASSAGNEQYF. The rearrangement joins TRBV10-3 to TRBJ2-7, with D unresolved. The germline gives CDR1 ENHRY, CDR2 SYGVKD. This CDR3 spans 11 amino acids.

The chain employs TRBV7-2 and TRBJ1-1, with D uncertain. V lost 5 bases and J 11 bases, leaving 18 bases between the germline ends. Germline-derived CDR1 and CDR2 are SGHTA and FQGNSA. CDR3 length: 13 amino acids. CDR3 sequence reads: CASSPLQGMMAFF. The CDR3 DNA is TGTGCCAGCAGCCCGCTACAAGGGATGATGGCTTTCTTT.

A few counts support this clonotype. This chain connects TRBV20-1 to TRBJ1-4; 7 nucleotides align to TRBD1. The CDR3 length is 16 residues. V shed 0 bases and J 5 bases; nucleotides not matched to a gene: 9. Germline assignment: CDR1 DFQATT and CDR2 SNEGSKA (reference sequence). The CDR3 sequence: CSARDNLQGMNEKLFF. CDR3 coding DNA: TGCAGTGCTAGAGACAACTTACAGGGGATGAATGAAAAACTGTTTTTT.

J is TRBJ1-2 and V is TRBV3-1; D possibly corresponds to TRBD1 (6 bases). CDR3 size: 15 residues. Germline CDR1 reads LGHDT; CDR2 reads YNNKEL (reference sequence). Trimming removed 4 bases from V and 0 bases from J, with 12 bases in between. The CDR3 nucleotides are TGTGCCAGCAGCCTTACCGGGACACCTAACTATGGCTACACCTTC. Translated: CASSLTGTPNYGYTF.

This clonotype appeared a few times. The rearrangement uses TRBV2 and TRBJ2-1; TRBD1 is a possible D gene (6 bases). The CDR3 spans 12 residues. Trimming shortened V by 6 bases and J by 8 bases, and 11 bases separated the two germline ends. The germline V gene has CDR1 SNHLY and CDR2 FYNNEI. CDR3 protein: CASRKDSHEQFF. In nucleotides, the CDR3 is TGTGCCAGCAGAAAGGACAGTCATGAGCAGTTCTTC.

The chain combines TRBV18 with TRBJ2-1; D gene uncertain. V was pared by 5 bases and J by 0 bases, with 11 bases between. The CDR3 runs 15 residues. Germline assignment: CDR1 KGHSH and CDR2 LQKENI. Here the CDR3 DNA reads TGTGCCAGCTCAAAACCGACTCCCTCCTACAATGAGCAGTTCTTC. It yields the protein CASSKPTPSYNEQFF. The whole variable domain, filled in from reference TRBV18 and TRBJ2-1, reads NAGVMQNPRHLVRRRGQEARLRCSPMKGHSHVYWYRQLPEEGLKFMVYLQKENIIDESGMPKERFSAEFPKEGPSILRIQQVVRGDSAAYFCASSKPTPSYNEQFFGPGTRLTVL.